A single sample gave rise to the 6 T cell receptor beta chains below, sequenced in a study of cytomegalovirus exposure and HLA in healthy donors. The table came from immunoSEQ multiplex PCR; TCRdb's copy has only in-frame clones and leaves some out. The sample holds under 150,000 clones, about four fifths seen once. Sequenced: PBMCs. These receptor sequences come from a woman between 25 and 40 years old in good health and CMV-seronegative.

The rearrangement uses TRBV29-1 and TRBJ1-1; D is perhaps TRBD1 (5 bases). In germline, CDR1 is SQVTM, CDR2 ANQGSEA. CDR3 length: 12 amino acids. V lost 3 bases and J 6 bases, leaving 11 bases between the germline ends. The CDR3 DNA sequence: TGCAGCGTTGATTCTCGGGGGTCTGAAGCTTTCTTT. It yields the protein CSVDSRGSEAFF.

This chain uses TRBV19 with TRBJ2-1; 7 bases agree with TRBD2. The V gene's germline CDR1 is LNHDA and CDR2 SQIVND (reference sequence). The CDR3 contains 14 residues. V shed 5 bases, J shed 6 bases, and the junction held 7 bases outside the gene matches. CDR3 sequence: CASSDGAGVNEQFF. The CDR3 region has the DNA TGTGCCAGTAGTGACGGGGCGGGGGTCAATGAGCAGTTCTTC. Complete variable domain (other parts from reference TRBV19 and TRBJ2-1): DGGITQSPKYLFRKEGQNVTLSCEQNLNHDAMYWYRQDPGQGLRLIYYSQIVNDFQKGDIAEGYSVSREKKESFPLTVTSAQKNPTAFYLCASSDGAGVNEQFFGPGTRLTVL.

The V and J genes are TRBV10-3 and TRBJ2-1, with 9 bases lining up with TRBD2. The V segment lost 4 bases and the J segment 0 bases; nucleotides outside the gene matches: 10. The germline V gene has CDR1 ENHRY and CDR2 SYGVKD. The CDR3 covers 18 residues. The CDR3 loop reads CAISGGGGAEISYNEQFF. CDR3 coding DNA: TGTGCCATCAGTGGGGGCGGGGGGGCCGAGATCTCCTACAATGAGCAGTTCTTC.

The chain joins TRBV15 to TRBJ2-5; D is possibly TRBD2 (6 bases). Trimming removed 5 bases from V and 3 bases from J, with 13 bases in between. Germline-derived CDR1 and CDR2 are LNHNV and YYDKDF (reference sequence). CDR3 length equals 14 residues. The CDR3, as DNA: TGTGCCACCAGCCGCGGGACGGGAAAAGAGACCCAGTACTTC. It is translated as CATSRGTGKETQYF.

V is TRBV28 and J is TRBJ1-2; TRBD1 aligns across 8 bases. CDR3 length: 13 residues. Germline assignment: CDR1 MDHEN and CDR2 SYDVKM. After removal of 6 bases from V and 5 bases from J, the junction contained 5 bases not matched to a gene. The CDR3 sequence is CASSLTGGYGYTF. Written as DNA, the CDR3 is TGTGCCAGCAGCCTAACAGGGGGTTATGGCTACACCTTC.

The chain has TRBV9 and TRBJ2-2; tentative D call: TRBD2 (5 bases). The germline V and J ends were trimmed by 8 bases and 5 bases, with 16 bases remaining between them. Germline assignment: CDR1 SGDLS and CDR2 YYNGEE. The CDR3 spans 14 residues. CDR3 sequence reads: CASTPTTGTGELFF. The CDR3 nucleotides read TGTGCCAGTACCCCGACTACTGGAACCGGGGAGCTGTTTTTT.